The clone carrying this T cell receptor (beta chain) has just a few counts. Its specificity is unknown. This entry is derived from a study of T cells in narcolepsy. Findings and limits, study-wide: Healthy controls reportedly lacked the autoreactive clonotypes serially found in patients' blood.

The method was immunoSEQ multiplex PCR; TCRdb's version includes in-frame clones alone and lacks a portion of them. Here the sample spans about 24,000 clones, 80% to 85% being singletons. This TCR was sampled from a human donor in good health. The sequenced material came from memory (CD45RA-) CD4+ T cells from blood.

The CDR3 reads CASSRRDSSTDTQYF. The CDR3 bases are TGTGCCAGCAGCAGAAGGGACAGCAGCACAGATACGCAGTATTTT. The genes are TRBV25-1 and TRBJ2-3; TRBD1 aligns across 7 bases. Germline CDR1 and CDR2: MGHDK and SYGVNS. The CDR3 runs to 15 residues. Trimming removed 6 bases from V and 0 bases from J; junction bases left unmatched: 6.